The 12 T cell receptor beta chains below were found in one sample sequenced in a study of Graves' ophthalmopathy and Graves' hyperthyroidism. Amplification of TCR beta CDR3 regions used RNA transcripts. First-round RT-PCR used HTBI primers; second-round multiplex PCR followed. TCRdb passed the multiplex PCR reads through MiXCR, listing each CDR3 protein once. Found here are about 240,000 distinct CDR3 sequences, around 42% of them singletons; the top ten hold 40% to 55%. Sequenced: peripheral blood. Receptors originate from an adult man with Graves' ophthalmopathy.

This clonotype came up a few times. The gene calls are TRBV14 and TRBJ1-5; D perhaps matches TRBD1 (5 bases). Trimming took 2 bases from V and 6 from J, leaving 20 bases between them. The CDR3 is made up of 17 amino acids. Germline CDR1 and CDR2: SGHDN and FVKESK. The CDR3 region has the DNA TGTGCCAGCAGCCAAAGACGACGTGGGGGACTAACTCAGCCCCAGCATTTT. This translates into CASSQRRRGGLTQPQHF.

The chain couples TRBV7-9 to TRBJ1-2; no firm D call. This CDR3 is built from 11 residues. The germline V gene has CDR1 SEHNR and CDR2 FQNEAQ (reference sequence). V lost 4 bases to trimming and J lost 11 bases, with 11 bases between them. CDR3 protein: CASSSPRAYTF. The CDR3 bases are TGTGCCAGCAGCTCCCCCCGGGCGTACACCTTC.

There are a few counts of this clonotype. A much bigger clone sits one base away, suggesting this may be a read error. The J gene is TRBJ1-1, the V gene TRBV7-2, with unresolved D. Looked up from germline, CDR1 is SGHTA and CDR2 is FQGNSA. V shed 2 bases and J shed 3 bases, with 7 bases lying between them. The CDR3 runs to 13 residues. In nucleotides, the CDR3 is TGTGCCAGCAGCTTACGAGCGGACACTGAAGCTTTCTTT. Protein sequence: CASSLRADTEAFF. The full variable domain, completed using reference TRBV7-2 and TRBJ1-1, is GAGVSQSPSNKVTEKGKDVELRCDPISGHTALYWYRQSLGQGLEFLIYFQGNSAPDKSGLPSDRFSAERTGGSVSTLTIQRTQQEDSAVYLCASSLRADTEAFFGQGTRLTVV.

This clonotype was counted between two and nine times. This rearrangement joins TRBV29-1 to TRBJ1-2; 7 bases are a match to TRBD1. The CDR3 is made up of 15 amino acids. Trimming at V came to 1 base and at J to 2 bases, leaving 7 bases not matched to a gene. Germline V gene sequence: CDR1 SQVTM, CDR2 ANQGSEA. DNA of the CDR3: TGCAGCGTTGAAGCCAGGACAGGCCTAAACTATGGCTACACCTTC. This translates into CSVEARTGLNYGYTF.

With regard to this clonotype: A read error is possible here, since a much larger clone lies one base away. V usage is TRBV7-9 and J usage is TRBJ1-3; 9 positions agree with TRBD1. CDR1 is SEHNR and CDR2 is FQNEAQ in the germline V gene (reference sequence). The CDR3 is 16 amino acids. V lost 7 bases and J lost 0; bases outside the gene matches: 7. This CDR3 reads CASKAGTGTSGNTIYF. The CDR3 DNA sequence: TGTGCCAGCAAGGCCGGGACAGGGACCTCTGGAAACACCATATATTTT.

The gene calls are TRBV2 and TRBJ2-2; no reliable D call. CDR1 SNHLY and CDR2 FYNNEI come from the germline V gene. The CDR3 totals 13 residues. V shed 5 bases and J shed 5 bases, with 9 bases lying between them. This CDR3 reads CASSLPVTGELFF. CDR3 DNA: TGTGCCAGCAGTTTACCGGTAACCGGGGAGCTGTTTTTT.

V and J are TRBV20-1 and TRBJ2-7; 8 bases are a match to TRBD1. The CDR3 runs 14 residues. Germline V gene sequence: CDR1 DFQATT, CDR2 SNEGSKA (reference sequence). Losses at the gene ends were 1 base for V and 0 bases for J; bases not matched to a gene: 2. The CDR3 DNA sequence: TGCAGTGCTAGAGGGACAGGGATCTCCTACGAGCAGTACTTC. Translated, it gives CSARGTGISYEQYF.

CDR3 sequence: CASSPASAGVETQYF. CDR3 DNA: TGTGCCAGCAGCCCCGCCTCAGCGGGAGTAGAGACCCAGTACTTC. The chain is built from TRBV7-2 and TRBJ2-5; 8 bases line up with TRBD2. Germline CDR1 reads SGHTA; CDR2 reads FQGNSA. This CDR3 is 15 amino acids long. Unmatched junction bases numbered 9, after V lost 5 bases and J lost 4 bases.

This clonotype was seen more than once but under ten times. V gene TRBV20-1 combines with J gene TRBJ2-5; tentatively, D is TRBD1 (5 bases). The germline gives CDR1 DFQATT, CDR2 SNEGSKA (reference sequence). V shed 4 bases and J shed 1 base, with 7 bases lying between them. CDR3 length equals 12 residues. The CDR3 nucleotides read TGCAGTGCTAAAGGGGCCCAAGAGACCCAGTACTTC. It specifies CSAKGAQETQYF.

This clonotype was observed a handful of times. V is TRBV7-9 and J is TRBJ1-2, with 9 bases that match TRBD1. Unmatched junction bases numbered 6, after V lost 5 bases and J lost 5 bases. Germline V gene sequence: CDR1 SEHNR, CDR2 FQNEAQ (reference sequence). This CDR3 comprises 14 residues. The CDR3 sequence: CASSPTGGVYGYTF. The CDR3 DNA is TGTGCCAGCAGCCCGACAGGGGGGGTATATGGCTACACCTTC.

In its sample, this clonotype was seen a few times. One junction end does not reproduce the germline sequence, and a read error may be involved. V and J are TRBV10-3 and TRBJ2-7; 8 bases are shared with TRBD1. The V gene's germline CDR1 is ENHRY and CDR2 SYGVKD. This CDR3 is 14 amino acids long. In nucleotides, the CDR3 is TGTGCCAGCAGTTGGGACAGGTGGTCCTACGAGCAGTACTTC. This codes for CASSWDRWSYEQYF.

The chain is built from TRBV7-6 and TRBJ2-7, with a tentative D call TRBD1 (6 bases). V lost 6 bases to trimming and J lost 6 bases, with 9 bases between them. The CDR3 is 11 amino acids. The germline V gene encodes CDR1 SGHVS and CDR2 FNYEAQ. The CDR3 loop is CASSSRGEQYF. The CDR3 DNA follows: TGTGCCAGCAGTTCCAGGGGCGAGCAGTACTTC.